These 18 T cell receptor beta chains came from one sample sequenced in a study of vaccination effects on CD4 cells after COVID-19. Sequenced by immunoSEQ multiplex PCR; TCRdb stores in-frame clones only, minus some. Here the sample spans just over 55,000 clones, just under 80% being singletons. These TCRs' antigens remain unknown. Upon completion of roughly ten days in culture, CD4+ T cells were isolated. All participants had two doses of either the BNT162b2 or mRNA-1273 vaccine. Sequenced here: CD4+ T cells from PBMCs cultured without peptide, sampled after COVID-19 vaccination. Receptors originate from a human donor who received a COVID-19 vaccine.

This clone appeared a few times. V usage is TRBV4-3 and J usage is TRBJ1-1; no reliable D call. The germline gives CDR1 LGHNA, CDR2 YSLEER. This CDR3 comprises 13 residues. V dropped 2 bases and J dropped 6 bases, with 10 bases sitting between them. This CDR3 reads CASSQRGGAEAFF. The CDR3 DNA sequence: TGCGCCAGCAGCCAACGGGGTGGAGCTGAAGCTTTCTTT.

The chain combines TRBV28 with TRBJ2-1; D is unresolved. The CDR3 consists of 15 residues. V gave up 5 bases and J gave up 0 bases, with 11 bases separating them. CDR1 is MDHEN, CDR2 SYDVKM, per germline. The CDR3: CASSTTPSSYNEQFF. The CDR3 DNA reads as TGTGCCAGCAGTACGACTCCCTCCTCCTACAATGAGCAGTTCTTC.

In this sample, this clone turned up a few times. V gene TRBV20-1 combines with J gene TRBJ2-5; the D is unclear. The length of the CDR3 is 11 residues. CDR1 DFQATT and CDR2 SNEGSKA come from the germline V gene (reference sequence). Trimming stripped 6 bases from V and 2 bases from J, with 7 bases between. CDR3 sequence (DNA): TGCAGTGCGGGTCCTCAAGAGACCCAGTACTTC. The encoded protein is CSAGPQETQYF.

This clone appeared a few times. This chain joins TRBV2 and TRBJ1-5; TRBD1 might be the D (5 bases). The V end lost 11 bases, the J end lost 0 bases, and 17 bases lay between the germline ends. Per germline, CDR1 SNHLY and CDR2 FYNNEI. This CDR3 comprises 15 residues. The CDR3 DNA reads as TGTGCCTCATCCAGGGACCGAAATAGCAATCAGCCCCAGCATTTT. Translation: CASSRDRNSNQPQHF.

This rearrangement joins TRBV5-1 to TRBJ2-1; D possibly corresponds to TRBD2 (7 bases). The CDR3 length is 14 residues. Germline CDR1 is SGHRS and CDR2 is YFSETQ. As DNA, the CDR3 is TGCGTTTCGCGGCCGGGGGGCCTACTCAATGAGCAGTTCTTC. Protein product: CVSRPGGLLNEQFF.

This chain joins TRBV11-2 and TRBJ1-1; a weak D match, TRBD1 (6 bases). The CDR3 totals 13 residues. Trimming took 8 bases from V and 1 from J, leaving 11 bases between them. From germline, CDR1 is SGHAT and CDR2 FQNNGV. Here the CDR3 reads CASRGRGNTEAFF. Here the CDR3 DNA reads TGTGCCAGCCGGGGGCGCGGGAACACTGAAGCTTTCTTT.

This chain links TRBV9 with TRBJ2-3; D could derive from TRBD1 or TRBD2 (6 bases each). CDR1 is SGDLS, CDR2 YYNGEE, per germline. V was trimmed by 2 bases and J by 0 bases, leaving 13 bases between them. This CDR3 spans 16 amino acids. The CDR3 loop reads CASSVTGAASTDTQYF. Here the CDR3 DNA reads TGTGCCAGCAGCGTCACGGGGGCCGCTAGCACAGATACGCAGTATTTT.

J is TRBJ1-1 and V is TRBV3-1 (or the pseudogene TRBV3-2), with TRBD1 matching over 7 bases. Trimming cost V 4 bases and J 5 bases; bases outside gene matches: 4. This CDR3 spans 13 amino acids. CDR1 and CDR2 (germline): LGHDT, YNNKEL (reference sequence). The CDR3 reads CASSPLGQTEAFF. The CDR3 region has the DNA TGTGCCAGCAGCCCCTTGGGACAGACTGAAGCTTTCTTT.

This clone turned up a few times. The V and J genes are TRBV28 and TRBJ1-6; D is perhaps TRBD1 (6 bases). Germline assignment: CDR1 MDHEN and CDR2 SYDVKM. CDR3 length: 15 amino acids. V lost 3 bases to trimming and J lost 7 bases, with 13 bases between them. The CDR3 sequence: CASSFRGAGNSPLHF. The CDR3 DNA sequence: TGTGCCAGCAGTTTCCGGGGGGCCGGGAATTCACCCCTCCACTTT.

The V call is TRBV2, the J call TRBJ2-1; no firm D call. CDR1 and CDR2 from the germline V gene are SNHLY and FYNNEI. The CDR3 has 11 residues. Trimming took off 6 bases at V and 9 bases at J, with 9 bases between the two ends. The CDR3 region has the DNA TGTGCCAGCAGCCCTAAGGGTGAGCAGTTCTTC. This gives the protein CASSPKGEQFF. The entire variable domain, with the rest obtained from reference TRBV2 and TRBJ2-1, is as follows: EPEVTQTPSHQVTQMGQEVILRCVPISNHLYFYWYRQILGQKVEFLVSFYNNEISEKSEIFDDQFSVERPDGSNFTLKIRSTKLEDSAMYFCASSPKGEQFFGPGTRLTVL.

The rearrangement uses TRBV4-2 and TRBJ2-3, with 7 nucleotides matching TRBD2. Trimming removed 1 base from V and 8 bases from J; junction bases left unmatched: 9. CDR1 and CDR2 (germline): LGHNA, YNFKEQ. The CDR3 is made up of 15 amino acids. CDR3 residues: CASSQVTGGIATQYF. The CDR3 DNA sequence: TGTGCCAGCAGCCAAGTTACGGGGGGTATCGCTACGCAGTATTTT.

The gene calls are TRBV6-5 and TRBJ2-5; no clear D gene. Germline lookup yields CDR1 MNHEY and CDR2 SVGAGI. The CDR3 has 15 amino acids. Trimming pared 0 bases from V and 1 base from J, leaving 9 bases between. In nucleotides, the CDR3 is TGTGCCAGCAGTTACTCGAGTAGGCCCCAAGAGACCCAGTACTTC. This gives the protein CASSYSSRPQETQYF.

This clone was counted between two and nine times. V is TRBV5-1 and J is TRBJ1-1; 10 bases fit TRBD1. The CDR3 extends over 15 amino acids. Germline loops: CDR1 SGHRS, CDR2 YFSETQ. V shed 4 bases and J 4 bases; nucleotides not matched to a gene: 7. The CDR3 DNA follows: TGCGCCAGCAGCCCCGGGACAGGGGTGGGCACTGAAGCTTTCTTT. Amino acid sequence: CASSPGTGVGTEAFF. The variable domain in full, completed from reference TRBV5-1 and TRBJ1-1, reads KAGVTQTPRYLIKTRGQQVTLSCSPISGHRSVSWYQQTPGQGLQFLFEYFSETQRNKGNFPGRFSGRQFSNSRSEMNVSTLELGDSALYLCASSPGTGVGTEAFFGQGTRLTVV.

This chain uses TRBV5-6 with TRBJ1-1; 8 positions match TRBD1. V lost 0 bases and J lost 8; bases outside the gene matches: 9. The germline V gene encodes CDR1 SGHDT and CDR2 YYEEEE. CDR3 length: 15 amino acids. The CDR3 DNA reads as TGTGCCAGCAGCTTGGGTTGGACAGGGCCTACAGAAGCTTTCTTT. Amino acid sequence: CASSLGWTGPTEAFF.

This rearrangement joins TRBV3-1 (or the pseudogene TRBV3-2) to TRBJ2-3; D unclear. The length of the CDR3 is 12 residues. V gave up 6 bases and J gave up 2 bases, with 6 bases separating them. The V gene's germline CDR1 is LGHDT and CDR2 YNNKEL (reference sequence). The CDR3 spells CASRSFTDTQYF. In nucleotides, the CDR3 is TGTGCCAGCAGGTCCTTCACAGATACGCAGTATTTT.

This chain links TRBV30 with TRBJ2-5, with TRBD2 matching over 13 bases. This CDR3 region has 21 residues. Germline values: CDR1 GTSNPN, CDR2 SVGIG (reference sequence). The J segment lost 2 bases and the V segment lost 0 bases, leaving 18 bases of the junction unmatched. CDR3 sequence (DNA): TGTGCCTGGAGTGTTGACGCACCCGTTCGGACTAGCGGGAGTTTTCAAGAGACCCAGTACTTC. Its protein product is CAWSVDAPVRTSGSFQETQYF.

This clone turned up a few times. This sequence joins TRBV6-5 and TRBJ1-2; D unresolved. V was trimmed by 0 bases and J by 8 bases, leaving 10 bases between them. The CDR3 has 13 residues. CDR1 is MNHEY, CDR2 SVGAGI, per germline. CDR3 sequence (DNA): TGTGCCAGCAGTTACTCAGGAAGGCCCGGCTACACCTTC. Amino acids: CASSYSGRPGYTF.

The rearrangement joins TRBV3-1 (or the pseudogene TRBV3-2) to TRBJ2-5; 9 bases align to TRBD1. This CDR3 is 15 amino acids long. Germline CDR1 and CDR2: LGHDT and YNNKEL (reference sequence). J was trimmed by 5 bases and V by 1 base; bases with no gene match: 5. CDR3 sequence: CASSQVLGQGETQYF. For the CDR3, the DNA is TGTGCCAGCAGCCAAGTCCTCGGACAGGGGGAGACCCAGTACTTC.